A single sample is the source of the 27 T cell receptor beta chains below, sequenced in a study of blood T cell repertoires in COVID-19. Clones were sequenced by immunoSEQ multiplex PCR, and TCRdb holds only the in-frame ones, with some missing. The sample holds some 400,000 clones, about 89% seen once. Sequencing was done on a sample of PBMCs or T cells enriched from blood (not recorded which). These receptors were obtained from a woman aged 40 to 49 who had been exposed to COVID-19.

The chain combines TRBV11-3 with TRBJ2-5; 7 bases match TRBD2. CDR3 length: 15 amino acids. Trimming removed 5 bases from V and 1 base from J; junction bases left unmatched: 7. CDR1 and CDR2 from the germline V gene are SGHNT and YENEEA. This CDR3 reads CASSPGAGPQETQYF. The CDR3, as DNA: TGTGCCAGCAGCCCGGGAGCGGGGCCCCAAGAGACCCAGTACTTC.

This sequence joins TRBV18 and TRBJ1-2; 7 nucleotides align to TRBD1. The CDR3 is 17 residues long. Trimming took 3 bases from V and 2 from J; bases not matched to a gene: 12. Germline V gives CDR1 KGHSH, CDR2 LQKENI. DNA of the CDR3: TGTGCCAGCTCACCCTACAGGGGCGTGGTGGGAAACTATGGCTACACCTTC. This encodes CASSPYRGVVGNYGYTF.

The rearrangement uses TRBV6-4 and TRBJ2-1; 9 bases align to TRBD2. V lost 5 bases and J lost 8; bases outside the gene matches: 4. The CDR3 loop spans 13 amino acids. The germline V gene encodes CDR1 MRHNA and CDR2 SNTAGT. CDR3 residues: CASSPGTSHEQFF. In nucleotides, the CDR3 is TGTGCCAGCAGTCCCGGGACTAGCCATGAGCAGTTCTTC.

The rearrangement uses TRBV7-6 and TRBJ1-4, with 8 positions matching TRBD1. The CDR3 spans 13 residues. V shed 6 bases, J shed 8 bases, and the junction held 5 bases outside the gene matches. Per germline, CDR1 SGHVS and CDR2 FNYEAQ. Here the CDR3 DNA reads TGTGCCAGCAGTCAGAGACAGGGGGAAAAACTGTTTTTT. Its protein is CASSQRQGEKLFF.

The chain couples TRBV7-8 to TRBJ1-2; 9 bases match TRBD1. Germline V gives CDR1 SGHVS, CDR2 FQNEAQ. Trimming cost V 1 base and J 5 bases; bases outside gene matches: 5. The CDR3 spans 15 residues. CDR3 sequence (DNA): TGTGCCAGCAGCTTAGGGAGGGACAGGGTTTATGGCTACACCTTC. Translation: CASSLGRDRVYGYTF.

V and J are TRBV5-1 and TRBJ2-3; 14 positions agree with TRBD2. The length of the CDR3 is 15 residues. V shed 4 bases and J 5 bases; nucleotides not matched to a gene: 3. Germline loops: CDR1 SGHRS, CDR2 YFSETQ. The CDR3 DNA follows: TGCGCCAGCAGCCGACTAGCGGGGGGGCGAGATACGCAGTATTTT. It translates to CASSRLAGGRDTQYF.

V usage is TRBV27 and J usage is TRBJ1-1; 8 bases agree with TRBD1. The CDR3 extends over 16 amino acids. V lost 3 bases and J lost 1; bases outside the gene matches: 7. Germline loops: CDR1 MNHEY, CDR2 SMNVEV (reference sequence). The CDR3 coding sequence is TGTGCCAGCAGTTTCGGACAGGGTCTGAAGAACACTGAAGCTTTCTTT. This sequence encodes CASSFGQGLKNTEAFF.

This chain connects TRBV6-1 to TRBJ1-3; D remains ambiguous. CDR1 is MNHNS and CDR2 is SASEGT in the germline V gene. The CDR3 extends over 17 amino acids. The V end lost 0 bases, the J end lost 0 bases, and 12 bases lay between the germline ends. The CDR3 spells CASSEAPEGVSGNTIYF. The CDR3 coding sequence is TGTGCCAGCAGTGAAGCGCCCGAGGGTGTCTCTGGAAACACCATATATTTT.

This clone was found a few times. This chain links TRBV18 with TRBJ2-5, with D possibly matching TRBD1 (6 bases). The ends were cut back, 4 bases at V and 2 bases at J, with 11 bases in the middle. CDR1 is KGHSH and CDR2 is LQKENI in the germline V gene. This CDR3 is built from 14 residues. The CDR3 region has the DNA TGTGCCAGCTCACTAAAGACAGGACAAGAGACCCAGTACTTC. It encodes CASSLKTGQETQYF.

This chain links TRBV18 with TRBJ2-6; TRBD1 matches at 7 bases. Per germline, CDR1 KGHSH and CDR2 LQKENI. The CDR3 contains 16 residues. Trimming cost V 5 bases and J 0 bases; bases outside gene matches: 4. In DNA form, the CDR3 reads TGTGCCAGCTCAGGGACAGTAGGCTCTGGGGCCAACGTCCTGACTTTC. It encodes CASSGTVGSGANVLTF.

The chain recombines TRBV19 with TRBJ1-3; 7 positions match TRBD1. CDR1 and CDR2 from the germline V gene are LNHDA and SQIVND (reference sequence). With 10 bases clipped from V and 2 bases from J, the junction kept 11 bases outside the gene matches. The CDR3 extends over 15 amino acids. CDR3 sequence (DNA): TGTGCCACCCGGGACAGCGACTTCCCTGGAAACACCATATATTTT. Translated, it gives CATRDSDFPGNTIYF.

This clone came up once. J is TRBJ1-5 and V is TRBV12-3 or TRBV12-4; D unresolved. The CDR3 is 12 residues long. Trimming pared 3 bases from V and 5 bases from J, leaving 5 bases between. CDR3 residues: CASSFSYQPQHF. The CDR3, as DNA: TGTGCCAGCAGTTTTTCTTATCAGCCCCAGCATTTT.

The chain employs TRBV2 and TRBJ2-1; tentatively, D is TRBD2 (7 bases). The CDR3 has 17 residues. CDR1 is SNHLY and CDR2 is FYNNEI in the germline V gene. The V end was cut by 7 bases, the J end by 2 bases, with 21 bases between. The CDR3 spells CASTGGFFGGAYNEQFF. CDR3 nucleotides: TGTGCCAGCACGGGGGGCTTTTTCGGGGGCGCCTACAATGAGCAGTTCTTC.

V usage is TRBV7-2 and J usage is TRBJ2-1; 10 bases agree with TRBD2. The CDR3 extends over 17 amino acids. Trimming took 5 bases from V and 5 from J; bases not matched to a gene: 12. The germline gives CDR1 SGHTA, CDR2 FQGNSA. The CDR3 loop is CASSPFLGLAPNNEQFF. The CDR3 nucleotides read TGTGCCAGCAGCCCATTCTTGGGACTAGCGCCCAACAATGAGCAGTTCTTC.

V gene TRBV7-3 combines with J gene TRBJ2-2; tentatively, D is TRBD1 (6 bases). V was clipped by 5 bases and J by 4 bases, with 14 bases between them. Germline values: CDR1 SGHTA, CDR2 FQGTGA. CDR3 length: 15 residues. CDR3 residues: CASSPPGTTTGELFF. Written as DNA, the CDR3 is TGTGCCAGCAGCCCCCCCGGGACAACCACCGGGGAGCTGTTTTTT.

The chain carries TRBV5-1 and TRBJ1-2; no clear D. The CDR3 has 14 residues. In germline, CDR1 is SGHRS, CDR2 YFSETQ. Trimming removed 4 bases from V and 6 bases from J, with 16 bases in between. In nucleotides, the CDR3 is TGCGCCAGCAGCCCTCAAGACGGACTCGATGGCTACACCTTC. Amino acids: CASSPQDGLDGYTF.

Here the CDR3 reads CASSESSGGAFYNEQFF. The DNA for the CDR3 is TGCGCCAGCAGTGAGTCTAGCGGGGGGGCCTTCTACAATGAGCAGTTCTTC. This chain links TRBV10-1 with TRBJ2-1; 11 bases agree with TRBD2. There are 17 residues in the CDR3. V was clipped by 0 bases and J by 3 bases; unmatched bases: 4. Germline loops: CDR1 WNHNN, CDR2 SYGVQD (reference sequence).

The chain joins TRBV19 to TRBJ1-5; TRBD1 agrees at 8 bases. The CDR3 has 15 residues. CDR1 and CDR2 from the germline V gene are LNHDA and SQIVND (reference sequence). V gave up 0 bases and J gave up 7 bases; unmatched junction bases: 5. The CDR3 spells CASSIDQGARQPQHF. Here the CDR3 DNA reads TGTGCCAGTAGTATAGATCAGGGGGCTCGGCAGCCCCAGCATTTT.

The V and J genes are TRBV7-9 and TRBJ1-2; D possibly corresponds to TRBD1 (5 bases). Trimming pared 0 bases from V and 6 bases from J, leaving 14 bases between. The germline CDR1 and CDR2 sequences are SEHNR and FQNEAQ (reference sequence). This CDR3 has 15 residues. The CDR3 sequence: CASSLASARGNGYTF. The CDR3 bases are TGTGCCAGCAGCTTAGCGTCGGCAAGGGGTAATGGCTACACCTTC.

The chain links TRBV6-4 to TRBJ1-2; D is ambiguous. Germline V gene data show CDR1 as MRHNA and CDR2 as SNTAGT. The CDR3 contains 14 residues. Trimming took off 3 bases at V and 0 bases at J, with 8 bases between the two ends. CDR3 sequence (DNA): TGTGCCAGCAGTGAACAGCCTTCTAACTATGGCTACACCTTC. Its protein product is CASSEQPSNYGYTF.

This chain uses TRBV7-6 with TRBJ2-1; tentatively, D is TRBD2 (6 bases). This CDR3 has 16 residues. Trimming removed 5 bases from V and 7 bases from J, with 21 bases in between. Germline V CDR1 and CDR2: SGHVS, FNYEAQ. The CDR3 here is CASSRLGRVEDNEQFF. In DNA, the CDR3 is TGTGCCAGCAGCCGACTAGGGCGGGTGGAAGATAATGAGCAGTTCTTC.

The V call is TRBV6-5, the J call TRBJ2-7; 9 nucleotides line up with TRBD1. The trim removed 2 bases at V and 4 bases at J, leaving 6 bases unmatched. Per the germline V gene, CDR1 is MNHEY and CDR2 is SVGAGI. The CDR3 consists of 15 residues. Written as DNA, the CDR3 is TGTGCCAGCAGTTACGGAGGGACAGGGAGGTACGAGCAGTACTTC. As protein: CASSYGGTGRYEQYF.

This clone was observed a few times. The CDR3 spells CASSQGTSGYYEQYF. As DNA, the CDR3 is TGCGCCAGCAGCCAAGGGACTAGCGGGTATTACGAGCAGTACTTC. This chain links TRBV4-1 with TRBJ2-7, with 11 bases identical to TRBD2. In germline, CDR1 is MGHRA, CDR2 YSYEKL. This CDR3 comprises 15 residues. J was trimmed by 4 bases and V by 1 base; bases with no gene match: 3.

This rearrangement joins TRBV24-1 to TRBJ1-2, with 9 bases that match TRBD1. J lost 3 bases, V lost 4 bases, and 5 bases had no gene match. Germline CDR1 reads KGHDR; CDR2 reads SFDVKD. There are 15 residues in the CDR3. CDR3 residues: CATSEWTGEDYGYTF. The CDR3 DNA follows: TGTGCCACCAGTGAATGGACAGGGGAAGACTATGGCTACACCTTC.

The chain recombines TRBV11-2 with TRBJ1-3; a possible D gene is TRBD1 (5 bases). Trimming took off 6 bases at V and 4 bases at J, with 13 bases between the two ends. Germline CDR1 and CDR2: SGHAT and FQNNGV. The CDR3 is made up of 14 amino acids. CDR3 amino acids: CASRPDSKGNTIYF. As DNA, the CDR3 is TGTGCCAGCAGACCTGACAGTAAGGGAAACACCATATATTTT.

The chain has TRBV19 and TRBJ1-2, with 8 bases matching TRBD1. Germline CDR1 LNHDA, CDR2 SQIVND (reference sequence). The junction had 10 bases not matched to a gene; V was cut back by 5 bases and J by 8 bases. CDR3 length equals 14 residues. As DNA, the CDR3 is TGTGCCAGTAGTGCCCGTAGCAGGGGGCACGGCTACACCTTC. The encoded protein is CASSARSRGHGYTF.

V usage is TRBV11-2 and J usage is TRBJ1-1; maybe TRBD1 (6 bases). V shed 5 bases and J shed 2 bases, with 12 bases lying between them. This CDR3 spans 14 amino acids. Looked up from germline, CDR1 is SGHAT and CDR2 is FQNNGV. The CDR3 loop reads CASSAWTDNTEAFF. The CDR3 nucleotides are TGTGCCAGCAGCGCCTGGACAGATAACACTGAAGCTTTCTTT.